Frequency places the clone carrying this TCR beta chain as medium-sized. Its specificity is unknown. These data are taken from a study of T cell clusters in autoimmune cytopenias. Study-level points and caveats: TRB repertoire shifts in secondary cytopenia and chronic lymphocytic leukemia mostly reflected lymphoma, not autoimmunity.

TRB rearrangements were amplified by touch-down multiplex PCR with mixed TRB-A/B primers. From the multiplex PCR reads, TCRdb lists one entry per CDR3 protein and no DNA. The listing records about 8,100 distinct CDR3 sequences. The CDR3 has 14 residues. The germline CDR1 and CDR2 sequences are LNHDA and SQIVND (reference sequence). TRB was amplified from about 270 ng of peripheral blood genomic DNA per sample. The sequence derives from a human donor with an autoimmune cytopenia or autoimmune hepatitis (not recorded which). The sample taken for sequencing was peripheral blood. The chain is built from TRBV19 and TRBJ1-3; checking the TCRdb D call of TRBD1 is not possible without DNA. CDR3 loop: CASSQPGQENTIYF.